This T cell receptor (beta chain) was sequenced in a study of blood T cell repertoires in COVID-19. The CDR3 has 15 amino acids. Trimming removed 5 bases from V and 9 bases from J, with 23 bases in between. Germline V gene lookup returns CDR1 SGHAT and CDR2 FQNNGV. Authors' analysis steps: By means of reference gene primer amplification, nucleated cell counts were estimated. This table comes from immunoSEQ multiplex PCR, and its TCRdb copy is limited to in-frame clones, with some not included. For V, J and clone size, that table is used; D and trimming come from the DNA. The table records about 240,000 clones, about 80% of them present only once.

The TCR originated in an elderly woman with acute or convalescent COVID-19. This sequence joins TRBV11-2 and TRBJ2-7, with D perhaps TRBD1 (6 bases). Sequences were obtained from peripheral blood. The CDR3 DNA is TGTGCCAGCAGCATGATCCGGGACACGGGTTTCGGGCAGTACTTC. Its translation: CASSMIRDTGFGQYF.